In this sample, the clone carrying this T cell receptor beta chain turned up a few times. This entry is derived from a study of T-cell reconstitution after alpha-beta-depleted transplantation in children. TCRbeta library construction was performed incorporating unique molecular identifiers. MiXCR, applied by TCRdb to the PCR reads, yields one record per CDR3 protein. The sample has 300,000 or so distinct CDR3 sequences, 9.9% seen once; the top ten hold about a tenth. This CDR3 is built from 14 residues. Germline V gene sequence: CDR1 KGHSH, CDR2 LQKENI. Deletions cut 3 bases from V and 3 bases from J, with 9 bases between.

The receptor's source is a human donor who donated a stem cell graft to a child with SCID. The source material was PBMCs from the stem cell graft donor, sampled from the stem cell graft. The rearrangement uses TRBV18 and TRBJ2-1; unclear D gene. Written as DNA, the CDR3 is TGTGCCAGCTCACCGCCGACGAGCTACAATGAGCAGTTCTTC. It is translated as CASSPPTSYNEQFF.